The TCR beta chain described here comes from a study of shared clonotypes between healthy human individuals. General study findings and limits: Collection of samples was limited to blood; tissue repertoires likely differ.

Researchers ran the assay at a deep level. With ten immunoSEQ deep assay plates, unsorted PBMC DNA underwent sequencing. The repertoire was sequenced with immunoSEQ multiplex PCR; TCRdb's copy has only in-frame clones and lacks some. The sample gives approximately 500,000 clones, around four fifths of which show up once; around 12% is in the top ten. Losses at the gene ends were 4 bases for V and 2 bases for J; bases not matched to a gene: 6. Germline V gene sequence: CDR1 MDHEN, CDR2 SYDVKM. The CDR3 runs 16 residues. The study enrolled healthy HIV-negative adults without recent acute infections or vaccinations as donors. With regard to this clone: The antigen is not known.

This chain links TRBV28 with TRBJ2-7; 12 bases line up with TRBD2. The receptor comes from a woman aged 40 to 55 in good health. Some clones in this sample may be carry-over from other donors' samples. Sequenced input: PBMCs. Here the CDR3 reads CASSSGTSGRPYEQYF. The CDR3 DNA follows: TGTGCCAGCAGTTCGGGGACTAGCGGGCGGCCCTACGAGCAGTACTTC.